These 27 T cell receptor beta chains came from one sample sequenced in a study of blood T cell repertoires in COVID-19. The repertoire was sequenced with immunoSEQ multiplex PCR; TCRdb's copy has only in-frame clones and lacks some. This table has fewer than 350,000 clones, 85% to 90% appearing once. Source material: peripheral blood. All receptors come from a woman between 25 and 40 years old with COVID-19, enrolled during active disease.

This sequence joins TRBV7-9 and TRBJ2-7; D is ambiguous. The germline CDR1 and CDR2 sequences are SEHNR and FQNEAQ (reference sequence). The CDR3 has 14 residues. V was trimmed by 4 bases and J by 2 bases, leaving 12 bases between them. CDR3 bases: TGTGCCAGCAGCTCTCCGACGGAGACCTACGAGCAGTACTTC. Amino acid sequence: CASSSPTETYEQYF.

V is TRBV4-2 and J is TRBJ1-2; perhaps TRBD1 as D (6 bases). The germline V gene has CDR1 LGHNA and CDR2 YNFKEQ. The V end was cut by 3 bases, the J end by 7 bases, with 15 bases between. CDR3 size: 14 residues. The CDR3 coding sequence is TGTGCCAGCAGCCAGGGGGCGATCGAGGGTGGCTACACCTTC. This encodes CASSQGAIEGGYTF.

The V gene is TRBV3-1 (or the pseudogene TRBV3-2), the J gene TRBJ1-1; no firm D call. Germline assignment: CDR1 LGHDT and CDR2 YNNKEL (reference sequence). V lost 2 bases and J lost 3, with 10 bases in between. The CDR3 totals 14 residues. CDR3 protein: CASSQSRGYTEAFF. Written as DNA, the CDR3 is TGTGCCAGCAGCCAAAGTCGGGGTTACACTGAAGCTTTCTTT.

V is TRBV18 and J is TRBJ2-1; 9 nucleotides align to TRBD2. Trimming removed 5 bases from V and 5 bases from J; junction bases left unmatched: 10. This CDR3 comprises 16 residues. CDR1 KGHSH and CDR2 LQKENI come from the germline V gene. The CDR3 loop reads CASSFETSGFDNEQFF. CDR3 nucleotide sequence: TGTGCCAGCTCATTCGAGACTAGCGGCTTTGACAATGAGCAGTTCTTC.

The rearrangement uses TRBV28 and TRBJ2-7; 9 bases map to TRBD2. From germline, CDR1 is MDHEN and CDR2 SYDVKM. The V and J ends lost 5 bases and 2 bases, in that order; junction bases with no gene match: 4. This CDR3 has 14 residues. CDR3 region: CASSPRTSAYEQYF. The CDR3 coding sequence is TGTGCCAGCAGTCCCCGGACTAGCGCCTACGAGCAGTACTTC.

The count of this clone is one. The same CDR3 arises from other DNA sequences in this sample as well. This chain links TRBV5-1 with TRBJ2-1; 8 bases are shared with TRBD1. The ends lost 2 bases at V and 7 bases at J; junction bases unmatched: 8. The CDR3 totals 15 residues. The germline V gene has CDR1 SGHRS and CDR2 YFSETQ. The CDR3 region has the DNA TGCGCCAGCAGCTTAGGGCAGGGGGCGCGGAATGAGCAGTTCTTC. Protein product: CASSLGQGARNEQFF.

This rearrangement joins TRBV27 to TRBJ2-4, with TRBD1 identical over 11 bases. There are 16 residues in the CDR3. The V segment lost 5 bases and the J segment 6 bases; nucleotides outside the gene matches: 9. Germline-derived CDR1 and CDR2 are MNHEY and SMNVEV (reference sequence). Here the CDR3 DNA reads TGTGCCAGCAGTCCCTACGGGACAGGGGGTTTAAACATTCAGTACTTC. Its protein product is CASSPYGTGGLNIQYF.

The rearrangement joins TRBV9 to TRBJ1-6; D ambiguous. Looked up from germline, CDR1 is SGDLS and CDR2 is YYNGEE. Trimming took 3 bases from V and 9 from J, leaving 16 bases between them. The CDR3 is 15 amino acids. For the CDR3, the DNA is TGTGCCAGCAGCGCGCCGGAACCTACTAGTTCACCCCTCCACTTT. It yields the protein CASSAPEPTSSPLHF.

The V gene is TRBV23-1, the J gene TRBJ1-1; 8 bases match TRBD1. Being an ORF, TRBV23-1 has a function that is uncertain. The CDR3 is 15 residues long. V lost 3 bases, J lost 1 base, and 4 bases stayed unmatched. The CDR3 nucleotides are TGCGCCAGCAGTCAGATACAGGGGGGGAACACTGAAGCTTTCTTT. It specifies CASSQIQGGNTEAFF.

The CDR3 is CASSLLPGQSSEAFF. The DNA for the CDR3 is TGTGCCAGCAGCTTACTTCCGGGACAATCTTCTGAAGCTTTCTTT. The rearrangement links TRBV7-9 to TRBJ1-1, with a tentative D call TRBD1 (6 bases). From germline, CDR1 is SEHNR and CDR2 FQNEAQ (reference sequence). The CDR3 runs to 15 residues. The V and J ends lost 2 bases and 6 bases respectively, with 16 bases between them.

The CDR3 bases are TGTGCCAGCTCAATGAGGGATTTTGACTATGGCTACACCTTC. It is translated as CASSMRDFDYGYTF. The chain carries TRBV18 and TRBJ1-2; D is undetermined. With 5 bases removed from V and 3 bases from J, the gap between germline ends came to 13 bases. The CDR3 runs 14 residues. Germline V gene data show CDR1 as KGHSH and CDR2 as LQKENI.

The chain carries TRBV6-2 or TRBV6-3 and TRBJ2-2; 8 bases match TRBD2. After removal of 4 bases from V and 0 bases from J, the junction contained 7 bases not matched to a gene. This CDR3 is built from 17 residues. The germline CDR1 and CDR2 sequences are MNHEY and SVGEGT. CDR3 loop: CASSSMPGGTNTGELFF. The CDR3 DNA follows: TGTGCCAGCAGTTCGATGCCGGGGGGGACGAACACCGGGGAGCTGTTTTTT.

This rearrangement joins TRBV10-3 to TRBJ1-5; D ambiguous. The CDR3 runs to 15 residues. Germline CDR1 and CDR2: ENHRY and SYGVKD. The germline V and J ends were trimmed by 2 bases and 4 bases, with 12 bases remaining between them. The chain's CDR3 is CAISEIIADNQPQHF. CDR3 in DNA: TGTGCCATCAGTGAGATTATCGCAGATAATCAGCCCCAGCATTTT.

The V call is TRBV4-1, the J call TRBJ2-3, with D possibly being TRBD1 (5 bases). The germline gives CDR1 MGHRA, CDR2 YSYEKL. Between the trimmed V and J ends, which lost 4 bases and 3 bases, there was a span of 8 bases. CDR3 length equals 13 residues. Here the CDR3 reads CASSRDRTDTQYF. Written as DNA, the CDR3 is TGCGCCAGCAGCCGTGACAGAACAGATACGCAGTATTTT.

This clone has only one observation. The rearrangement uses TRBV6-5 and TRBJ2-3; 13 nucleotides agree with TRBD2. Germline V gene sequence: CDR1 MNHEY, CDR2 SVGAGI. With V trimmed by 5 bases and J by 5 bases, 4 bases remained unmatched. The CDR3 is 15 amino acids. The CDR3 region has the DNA TGTGCCAGCAGTCGACTAGCGGGGGGAATAGATACGCAGTATTTT. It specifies CASSRLAGGIDTQYF.

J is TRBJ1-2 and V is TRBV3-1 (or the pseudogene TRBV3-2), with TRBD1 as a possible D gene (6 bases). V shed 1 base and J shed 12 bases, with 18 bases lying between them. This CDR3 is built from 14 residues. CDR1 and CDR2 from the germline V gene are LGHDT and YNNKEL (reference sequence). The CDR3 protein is CASSQGWDTEGNTF. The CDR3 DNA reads TGTGCCAGCAGCCAAGGCTGGGACACCGAAGGGAACACCTTC.

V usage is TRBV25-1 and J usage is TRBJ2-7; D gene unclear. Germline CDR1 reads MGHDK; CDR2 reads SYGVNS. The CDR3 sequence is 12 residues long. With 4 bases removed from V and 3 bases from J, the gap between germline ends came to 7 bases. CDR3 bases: TGTGCCAGCAGTGTGGGCCTCTACGAGCAGTACTTC. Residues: CASSVGLYEQYF.

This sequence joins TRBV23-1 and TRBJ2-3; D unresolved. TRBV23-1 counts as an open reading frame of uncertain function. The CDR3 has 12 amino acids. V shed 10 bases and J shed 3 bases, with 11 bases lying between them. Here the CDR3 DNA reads TGCGCCACCAGGCACTCTACAGATACGCAGTATTTT. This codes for CATRHSTDTQYF.

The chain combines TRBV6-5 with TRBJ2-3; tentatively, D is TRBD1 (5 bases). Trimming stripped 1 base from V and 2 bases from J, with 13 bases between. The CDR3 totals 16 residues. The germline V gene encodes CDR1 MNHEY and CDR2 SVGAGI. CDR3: CASSYFPGQLTDTQYF. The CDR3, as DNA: TGTGCCAGCAGTTACTTCCCAGGGCAACTCACAGATACGCAGTATTTT.

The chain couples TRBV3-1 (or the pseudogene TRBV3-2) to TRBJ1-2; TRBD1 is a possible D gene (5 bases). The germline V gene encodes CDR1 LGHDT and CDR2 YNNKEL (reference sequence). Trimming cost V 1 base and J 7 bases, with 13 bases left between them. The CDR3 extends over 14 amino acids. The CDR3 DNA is TGTGCCAGCAGCCAAGCGTCAGGGTTAGGTGGCTACACCTTC. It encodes CASSQASGLGGYTF.

DNA for the CDR3: TGCGCCAGCAGCTTGGGGGACAGGGGTTACGAGCAGTACTTC. This codes for CASSLGDRGYEQYF. This chain uses TRBV5-1 with TRBJ2-7, with TRBD1 matching 10 bases. The CDR3 length is 14 residues. J gave up 4 bases and V 0 bases, and 1 base lay outside the gene matches. Germline V gene lookup returns CDR1 SGHRS and CDR2 YFSETQ.

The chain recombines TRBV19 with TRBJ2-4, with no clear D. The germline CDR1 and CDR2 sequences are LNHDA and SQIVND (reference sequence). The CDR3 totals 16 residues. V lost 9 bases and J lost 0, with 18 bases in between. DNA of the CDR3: TGTGCCAGAGTTTCGTTGAGGATACTAGCCAAAAACATTCAGTACTTC. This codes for CARVSLRILAKNIQYF.

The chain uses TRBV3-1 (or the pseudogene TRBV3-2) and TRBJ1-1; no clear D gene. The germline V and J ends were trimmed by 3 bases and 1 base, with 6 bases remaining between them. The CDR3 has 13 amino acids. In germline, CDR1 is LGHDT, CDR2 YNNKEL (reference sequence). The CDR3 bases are TGTGCCAGCAGCCAGGGAGGGAACACTGAAGCTTTCTTT. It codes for CASSQGGNTEAFF.

CDR3 sequence (DNA): TGTGCCAGCAGCTTAGATGCAGTATCCTACGAGCAGTACTTC. Its translation: CASSLDAVSYEQYF. The chain joins TRBV11-3 to TRBJ2-7; no firm D call. The V gene lost 0 bases and the J gene lost 1 base, with 7 bases spanning the gap. The germline CDR1 and CDR2 sequences are SGHNT and YENEEA. This CDR3 contains 14 residues.

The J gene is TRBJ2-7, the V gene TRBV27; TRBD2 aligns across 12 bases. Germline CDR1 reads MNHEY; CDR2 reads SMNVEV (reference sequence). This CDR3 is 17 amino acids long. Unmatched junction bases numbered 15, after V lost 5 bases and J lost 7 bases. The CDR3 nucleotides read TGTGCCAGCAGTCCTATAACTAGCGGGGGGTCCTACGAGGAGCAGTACTTC. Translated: CASSPITSGGSYEEQYF.

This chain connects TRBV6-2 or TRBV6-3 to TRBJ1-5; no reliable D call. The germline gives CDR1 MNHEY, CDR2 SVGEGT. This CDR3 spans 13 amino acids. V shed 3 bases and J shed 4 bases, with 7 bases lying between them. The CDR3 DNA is TGTGCCAGCAGTTATTTTCGGAATCAGCCCCAGCATTTT. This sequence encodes CASSYFRNQPQHF.

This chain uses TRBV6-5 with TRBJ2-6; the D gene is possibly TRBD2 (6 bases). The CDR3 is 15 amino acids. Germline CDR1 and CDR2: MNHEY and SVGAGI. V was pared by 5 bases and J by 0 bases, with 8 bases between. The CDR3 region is CASSRGSSGANVLTF. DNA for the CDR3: TGTGCCAGCAGTCGGGGGAGCTCTGGGGCCAACGTCCTGACTTTC.